This T cell receptor (beta chain) is drawn from a study of cytomegalovirus exposure and HLA in healthy donors listed by TCRdb under 2017. Turning to the overall study: According to an earlier analysis of several hundred of the donors, about 170 million T cells yielded roughly 110 million unique TCR beta sequences and roughly 280 Gb of sequence data. Approximately 310 gigabases of sequencing data and tens of millions of unique TCR sequences were included in an early release covering 550 to 800 HLA-typed donors. Among the roughly 400 genotyped donors, around 81% belonged to the genetic ancestry cluster associated with self-reported Caucasian donors. The study aimed to test whether cataloging public T cell receptors could reveal signatures of past pathogen exposure. The T cell repertoires of around 670 subjects were profiled by immunosequencing and related to cytomegalovirus serostatus. A separate validation cohort of 100 to 150 different subjects was used in addition to the roughly 620-subject first cohort. The study combined high-throughput TCR immunosequencing, statistical association of individual TCRs with disease status, and machine learning to predict cytomegalovirus infection status. A later analysis re-examined previously published TCR beta repertoires from 610 or so donors and added high-resolution HLA genotyping to investigate patterns of TCR occurrence. Rather than drawing on any new phenotypic data, the later analysis identified candidate immune exposures from TCR beta sequences and the way those sequences occurred across donors. In an earlier analysis of a few hundred of the donors, high-throughput TCR beta sequencing was used to judge whether each TCR beta V gene segment behaved as functional or pseudogenic. Donor age, sex, ethnicity and CMV serostatus were compiled together with the repertoire data. A later genetic analysis took genome-wide SNP genotypes for 398 of the 666 donors and used that subset as a discovery cohort. All discovery cohort repertoires had been generated on a single sequencing platform. HLA typing covered class I and class II loci at four-digit resolution. The number of donors typed differed by locus, with 629-630 for A, B, C, DRB1 and DQB1, roughly 520 for DQA1, 606 for DPA1, and roughly 450 for DPB1. Five DR-DQ haplotypes were handled as single units for association and clustering because linkage in the cohort was strong. On average, over 200,000 unique TCR beta nucleotide sequences were sequenced per donor among roughly 430 genotyped donors of the cohort, with 15% to 20% of those sequences being non-productive.

Looking up the germline V gene yields CDR1 MRHNA and CDR2 SNTAGT. The CDR3 numbers 15 residues from cysteine through phenylalanine. Only the CDR3 region is kept as DNA, spanning 45 bases read in frame from base 1. The germline V and J ends show losses of 3 bases and 6 bases respectively, and no gene match explains 6 bases of the junction. What the study reported, not specific to this receptor: In the study, 150 to 200 TCR beta chains were listed as associated with cytomegalovirus. A later analysis found that HLA-associated TCR beta chains were more clonally expanded and had lower generation probabilities than equally common non-associated chains. According to a later analysis, most CMV-associated TCR beta chains appeared to be HLA-restricted, and the HLA associations seemed to be driven largely by CMV exposure. Compared with the roughly 670-donor mean, donors in an Asian-associated ancestry cluster had fewer N-insertions in productive TCRs, according to a later genetic analysis. Assigning TCR associations to individual alleles was difficult when HLA alleles, especially DR and DQ, strongly co-occurred. Roughly uniform sequencing depth across donors was assumed in presence/absence analyses, although this assumption may not hold. Because HLA typing was missing for some donors at each locus, association tests included only the typed subset. Specific HLA alleles were associated with about 17,000 TCR beta sequences at a false discovery rate of 0.05 in a later analysis. Some IMGT-functional V segments, including TRBV6-2 and TRBV6-3, could not be told apart with the 87-base-pair reads, so those segments were excluded. Broadly in line with IMGT annotations, most TCR beta V segments showed up in productive rearrangements about 87% or about 30% of the time in an earlier analysis of 450 to 600 of the donors. According to the authors, the approach could potentially be generalized to other disease states and immunological phenotypes. In vitro tests confirmed that a few of the cytomegalovirus-associated TCR beta chains recognize cytomegalovirus antigens. Correlated functional status among segregating V segments might be attributable to linkage disequilibrium, but an unknown experimental factor could not be ruled out. Most TCR sequences were seen in very few donors, while some public TCRs were found in many individuals. According to a later analysis, parvovirus B19, influenza, CMV and Epstein-Barr virus appeared linked to several top co-occurrence clusters. A cluster of highly shared sequence variants was judged likely to represent a technical artifact of the sequencing pipeline. V-gene and J-gene trimming of TCR beta chains was associated with a missense DCLRE1C variant in a later genetic analysis, and the association was replicated in an independent cohort. A further reported finding was that TCR beta sequences accurately predicted the HLA-A and HLA-B alleles for most subjects in the first cohort. This cohort had only TCR beta chains sequenced, and the lack of alpha or paired-chain data limited which features could be detected. The classifier was reported to diagnose cytomegalovirus status with high specificity and sensitivity in both the original cohort and the validation cohort. According to a later analysis, TCR association rates differed among HLA loci, with DRB1 alleles showing the most associated TCRs and HLA-C alleles showing the fewest. CMV serostatus was the only immune exposure information available for the cohort. Because counts were too low, around 17 rarely observed V segments, including chromosome 9 orphons, were left out of the earlier analysis of about 500 of the donors.

To prepare the library, the immunoSEQ multiplex PCR assay was applied. For the multiplex PCR, a mixture combining 60 forward primers for TCR Vbeta segments and 13 reverse primers for TCR Jbeta segments was used. The CDR3 region of rearranged TCR beta genes was amplified from genomic DNA by a multiplex PCR assay. Amplified TCR beta libraries were sequenced as 87-base-pair reads on the Illumina HiSeq System. Regarding the original processing steps: A later analysis counted approximately 84 million unique TCR beta chains across the 650 to 800 repertoires, and around 9.9 million of these chains were shared by at least two donors. Raw reads were error-corrected and collapsed into unique sequences with a nearest-neighbor algorithm that merged closely related sequences to remove PCR and sequencing errors. To assign V, D and J gene segments, CDR3 sequences were aligned to IMGT reference sequences. For a sequence to be retained, at least a six-nucleotide match to both a V gene segment and a J gene segment was required. Rearrangements were called productive when the CDR3 lacked stop codons and stayed in frame with V and J; all others were non-productive. CDR3 was defined according to IMGT convention as the region running from the second conserved V-encoded cysteine to the conserved J-encoded phenylalanine. In an earlier analysis of 550 to 650 of the donors, sequences lacking an unambiguous match to a single V gene segment were excluded. An earlier analysis of 587 of the donors classified V segments as functional when productive rearrangements were above 56.7% and as segregating when the standard deviation between donors was above 5%. A statistical classification framework was built to diagnose cytomegalovirus status from the catalog of TCR beta chain sequences. V and J gene assignment, in a later analysis, came from comparing TCR nucleotide sequences with IMGT/GENE-DB human TR gene sequences. The TCRdist pipeline was used in a later analysis to assign CDR3 sequences and most-parsimonious VDJ recombination scenarios. In a later analysis, every TCR beta chain was defined by the combination of its CDR3 amino acid sequence and its V-gene family, and reads without a unique V-gene family were dropped. A later analysis removed 592 highly shared, low-generation-probability nucleotide sequences to deal with suspected cross-contamination and a sequencing artifact. In a later analysis, a clonal expansion index was calculated for each public chain from normalized within-repertoire ranks of inferred template counts. In a later analysis, generation probabilities were computed with a VDJ recombination model fitted to out-of-frame rearrangements, and the resulting probabilities were checked against IGoR. In a later analysis, hypergeometric tests were used to score TCR-TCR, TCR-HLA and TCR-CMV co-occurrence, with a repertoire-size bias correction applied to TCR pairs. False discovery rates were estimated in a later analysis by permuting HLA or CMV assignments 20 times. In a later analysis, co-occurring TCRs were grouped using DBSCAN, with TCRdist sequence similarity added in when clustering inside HLA-allele-positive subsets. Repertoires with fewer than 30,000 or more than 120,000 public chains were left out of co-occurrence clustering, as were about 5 repertoires with anomalous nucleotide sharing. TCRdb limited this immuneACCESS table to in-frame rearrangements with V and J called. A share of clones is missing; checked studies link under half to unresolved V genes, and the rest is unexplained. V and J calls and clone size are as listed in that table; D and trimming were resolved from the DNA. The table for this sample lists fewer than 100,000 clones; over 65% of them were counted only once. The leading ten clones occupy about 3.5% of the sample.

Concerning this clone: Its antigen has not been determined. Base qualities are missing; no much larger clone stands one base away.

The cohort comprised some 700 healthy bone marrow donors. At the time of sampling, all cohort members were nominally healthy, though unrecorded immune exposures were likely present. The donor tested CMV seronegative, placing the donor among the roughly 400 seronegative members of the cohort. Each donor provided a peripheral blood sample, and peripheral blood mononuclear cells were used for TCR beta sequencing. The Qiagen DNeasy Blood Extraction Kit was used to extract genomic DNA from the blood cell samples. Here the chain combines TRBV6-4 and TRBJ2-3; 10 bases in the junction line up with TRBD2. Sequenced material: PBMCs. This TCR derives from a man aged 40-50 years in good health and CMV-seronegative. CDR3 sequence: CASSEQRGGHDTQYF. The nucleotide sequence reads as follows: TGTGCCAGCAGTGAACAGCGGGGGGGCCACGATACGCAGTATTTT.